This entry lists 19 T cell receptor beta chains sequenced from one sample in a study of T-cell memory formation after mild COVID-19 (dated by TCRdb to 2020 to 2023). The library relied on 5' RACE. These reads were obtained on an Illumina NovaSeq 6000. Clones were called with MiXCR by TCRdb after fastp trimmed the public reads at Q25, and only in-frame beta chains were retained. Rows matching on CDR3 protein sequence are summarized as one entry with the most common DNA and genes. This sample lists fewer than 250,000 distinct CDR3 sequences; around 30% were detected once. Approximately 10% of the sample is taken by the ten largest. The sequencing input was PBMCs or a T cell subset sorted from them (not recorded which). These receptors came from an adult woman who had mild COVID-19 (a few samples of this study predate the infection). The sample titles of this study are shuffled in the database, so cell type and time point are left out; the donor was told from shared clones.

The CDR3 DNA is TGCAGTGCTGGGACTAGCGGGAGTTGGTCGGACGAGCAGTACTTC. This encodes CSAGTSGSWSDEQYF. V and J are TRBV20-1 and TRBJ2-7, with 14 bases aligning to TRBD2. Germline V lookup: CDR1 DFQATT, CDR2 SNEGSKA (reference sequence). V was clipped by 5 bases and J by 5 bases; unmatched bases: 8. This CDR3 is 15 amino acids long.

The CDR3 DNA sequence: TGTGCCACCAGCAGGGAAACAGGCTATGGCTACACCTTC. As protein: CATSRETGYGYTF. The gene calls are TRBV15 and TRBJ1-2, with a weak D call TRBD1 (5 bases). Trimming cost V 3 bases and J 4 bases, with 9 bases left between them. CDR1 is LNHNV, CDR2 YYDKDF, per germline (reference sequence). The CDR3 contains 13 residues.

The table lists this clonotype with a few counts. The CDR3 spells CASSLFGKADYNEQFF. CDR3 sequence (DNA): TGTGCCAGCAGTTTGTTCGGGAAAGCTGACTACAATGAGCAGTTCTTC. The J gene is TRBJ2-1, the V gene TRBV12-3 or TRBV12-4; a weak D match, TRBD2 (5 bases). V shed 3 bases and J shed 3 bases, with 15 bases lying between them. CDR3 length: 16 residues.

CDR3 sequence: CATSDSQTDEQFF. CDR3 sequence (DNA): TGTGCCACCAGTGATTCCCAGACAGACGAGCAGTTCTTC. The chain couples TRBV24-1 to TRBJ2-1; TRBD1 is a possible D gene (5 bases). The CDR3 extends over 13 amino acids. The V gene lost 2 bases and the J gene lost 10 bases, with 11 bases spanning the gap. CDR1 and CDR2 (germline): KGHDR, SFDVKD.

V and J are TRBV29-1 and TRBJ1-2; possible D gene TRBD1, 6 bases. Germline CDR1 reads SQVTM; CDR2 reads ANQGSEA. Trimming removed 2 bases from V and 8 bases from J, with 15 bases in between. The CDR3 runs to 13 residues. As DNA, the CDR3 is TGCAGCGTTGAAAGGGGAGGGGGAGACGGCTACACCTTC. Protein: CSVERGGGDGYTF.

This clonotype showed up many times. This chain uses TRBV3-1 with TRBJ1-5; no firm D call. The V gene's germline CDR1 is LGHDT and CDR2 YNNKEL (reference sequence). Trimming pared 1 base from V and 3 bases from J, leaving 22 bases between. The CDR3 runs to 19 residues. CDR3 sequence (DNA): TGTGCCAGCAGCCAAGGCCTCCTGCGGGTCCGCTCGTACAATCAGCCCCAGCATTTT. As protein: CASSQGLLRVRSYNQPQHF.

The chain's CDR3 is CASSLGQGEINTGELFF. The CDR3 DNA follows: TGCGCCAGCAGCTTGGGACAGGGAGAGATCAACACCGGGGAGCTGTTTTTT. The chain links TRBV5-1 to TRBJ2-2; 7 bases line up with TRBD1. The CDR3 has 17 residues. The V segment lost 0 bases and the J segment 2 bases; nucleotides outside the gene matches: 7. The germline V gene encodes CDR1 SGHRS and CDR2 YFSETQ.

The CDR3 bases are TGTGCCAGCAGCACCAAGGGAGGGACAGGGGGCTACGAGCAGTACTTC. It is translated as CASSTKGGTGGYEQYF. This chain connects TRBV21-1 to TRBJ2-7; whether TRBD1, the table's D call, matches the DNA was not checked. TRBV21-1 is deemed a pseudogene. This CDR3 is 16 amino acids long.

The CDR3, as DNA: TGTGCCAGCAGTAACCAGGGACAAGAGACCCAGTACTTC. This gives the protein CASSNQGQETQYF. The chain combines TRBV28 with TRBJ2-5; possibly TRBD1 for D (5 bases). V shed 5 bases and J shed 2 bases, with 9 bases lying between them. In germline, CDR1 is MDHEN, CDR2 SYDVKM. CDR3 length: 13 residues.

This clonotype appeared a few times. An end of the junction does not agree with germline; a read error may underlie this. The chain has TRBV7-6 and TRBJ2-3, with TRBD2 identical over 11 bases. From germline, CDR1 is SGHVS and CDR2 FNYEAQ. The CDR3 contains 16 residues. The CDR3 DNA reads TGTGCCAGCAGCCTAGCGGGGGGACCTAGCACAGATACGCAGTATTTT. It codes for CASSLAGGPSTDTQYF.

The chain carries TRBV7-2 and TRBJ2-7; 9 bases fit TRBD1. Germline CDR1 SGHTA, CDR2 FQGNSA. There are 16 residues in the CDR3. With V trimmed by 4 bases and J by 3 bases, 10 bases remained unmatched. CDR3 coding DNA: TGTGCCAGCAGCTCCAACACAGGGGGCAGGGGCTACGAGCAGTACTTC. This translates into CASSSNTGGRGYEQYF.

This clonotype has just a few counts. The genes are TRBV18 and TRBJ1-4; tentative D call: TRBD1 (5 bases). Germline V gene data show CDR1 as KGHSH and CDR2 as LQKENI. The V and J ends lost 3 bases and 5 bases respectively, with 16 bases between them. This CDR3 has 16 residues. The CDR3 coding sequence is TGTGCCAGCTCACCCCCGCGACAGAGAAACAATGAAAAACTGTTTTTT. Residues: CASSPPRQRNNEKLFF.

There are a few counts of this clonotype. The chain joins TRBV12-3 or TRBV12-4 to TRBJ2-5, with D perhaps TRBD1 (6 bases). Trimming shortened V by 4 bases and J by 1 base, and 13 bases separated the two germline ends. There are 15 residues in the CDR3. This CDR3 is CASSSFQGSQETQYF. Here the CDR3 DNA reads TGTGCCAGCAGTTCCTTCCAGGGGTCCCAAGAGACCCAGTACTTC.

Many counts were recorded for this clonotype. This chain links TRBV7-9 with TRBJ1-2; 7 nucleotides agree with TRBD1. Trimming removed 3 bases from V and 7 bases from J; junction bases left unmatched: 8. Germline V gene sequence: CDR1 SEHNR, CDR2 FQNEAQ (reference sequence). This CDR3 region has 14 residues. CDR3 sequence (DNA): TGTGCCAGCAGCTTGGCAGGGGGAAGAGGTGGCTACACCTTC. This encodes CASSLAGGRGGYTF.

This clonotype has a handful of counts. V and J are TRBV6-2 or TRBV6-3 and TRBJ2-7, with 10 nucleotides matching TRBD2. With 4 bases clipped from V and 1 base from J, the junction kept 7 bases outside the gene matches. The V gene's germline CDR1 is MNHEY and CDR2 SVGEGT. The CDR3 loop spans 16 amino acids. This CDR3 is CASSSEGLAESYEQYF. The CDR3 DNA is TGTGCCAGCAGTTCCGAAGGACTAGCGGAATCCTACGAGCAGTACTTC.

The chain recombines TRBV27 with TRBJ2-7; D is perhaps TRBD2 (6 bases). The CDR3 totals 16 residues. V was trimmed by 2 bases and J by 3 bases, leaving 17 bases between them. Per germline, CDR1 MNHEY and CDR2 SMNVEV (reference sequence). CDR3 residues: CASSLVPGLAIYEQYF. In DNA, the CDR3 is TGTGCCAGCAGTTTAGTACCAGGGCTAGCGATCTACGAGCAGTACTTC.

This clonotype was observed a handful of times. The chain carries TRBV5-1 and TRBJ2-7; D unresolved. The CDR3 contains 11 residues. Trimming shortened V by 7 bases and J by 3 bases, and 8 bases separated the two germline ends. Germline assignment: CDR1 SGHRS and CDR2 YFSETQ. The CDR3 coding sequence is TGCGCCAGCCGAGATGACTACGAGCAGTACTTC. Its protein product is CASRDDYEQYF.

The chain combines TRBV7-6 with TRBJ2-7; D not certain. The V and J ends lost 3 bases and 6 bases respectively, with 18 bases between them. Per the germline V gene, CDR1 is SGHVS and CDR2 is FNYEAQ. The CDR3 extends over 15 amino acids. The CDR3 sequence is CASSFLADRRSEQYF. The CDR3 nucleotides are TGTGCCAGCAGCTTCTTGGCGGACCGACGGAGCGAGCAGTACTTC.

There are a few counts of this clonotype. This chain joins TRBV4-1 and TRBJ1-1; possible D gene TRBD1, 5 bases. The V end lost 3 bases, the J end lost 8 bases, and 13 bases lay between the germline ends. CDR3 length equals 13 residues. Germline CDR1 and CDR2: MGHRA and YSYEKL. The CDR3 DNA reads TGCGCCAGCAGCCATACCGGGGGATGGGAAGCTTTCTTT. It is translated as CASSHTGGWEAFF.